One and the same sample provided the 21 T cell receptor beta chains below, sequenced in a study of Ad26.COV2.S vaccination and SARS-CoV-2 variants. Specified treatment: over 15 received Ad26.COV2.S at low or high dose, single or two shots; about 5 received placebo; per-sample allocation not given. Sampling was performed 63 days after the first vaccine or placebo injection. Here immunoSEQ multiplex PCR was the method, and the copy in TCRdb shows in-frame clones only, minus some. The table lists just over 350,000 clones, 80% to 90% of them singletons. Source: peripheral blood, taken in a trial of Ad26.COV2.S vaccine versus placebo. The receptor source for this set is a person between 18 and 60 years old who received the Ad26.COV2.S COVID-19 vaccine or a placebo.

The CDR3 DNA is TGTGCCAGCAGCTCTTATGCGCAAGAGACCCAGTACTTC. Translation gives CASSSYAQETQYF. This chain connects TRBV11-3 to TRBJ2-5, with D hard to call. V was cut by 4 bases and J by 2 bases, with 8 bases left in between. Germline CDR1 and CDR2: SGHNT and YENEEA. This CDR3 spans 13 amino acids.

The chain recombines TRBV6-1 with TRBJ1-2, with TRBD1 identical over 8 bases. With V trimmed by 2 bases and J by 7 bases, 9 bases remained unmatched. Germline lookup yields CDR1 MNHNS and CDR2 SASEGT. The CDR3 is 15 amino acids. The CDR3 DNA reads TGTGCCAGCAGTGAACCAGGGGGCCGATTCGGTGGCTACACCTTC. Translated: CASSEPGGRFGGYTF.

The chain recombines TRBV11-2 with TRBJ1-5; no definite D call. This CDR3 has 15 residues. CDR1 and CDR2 from the germline V gene are SGHAT and FQNNGV. V dropped 0 bases and J dropped 0 bases, with 6 bases sitting between them. CDR3 nucleotides: TGTGCCAGCAGCTTAGACATCGCTAGCAATCAGCCCCAGCATTTT. This gives the protein CASSLDIASNQPQHF.

J is TRBJ2-1 and V is TRBV6-6; 8 bases map to TRBD2. Germline V gene data show CDR1 as MNHNY and CDR2 as SVGAGI (reference sequence). The CDR3 totals 16 residues. Unmatched junction bases numbered 4, after V lost 3 bases and J lost 0 bases. The CDR3 nucleotides read TGTGCCAGCAGTTATTTTGCGGGGGGCTCCTACAATGAGCAGTTCTTC. Its protein is CASSYFAGGSYNEQFF.

The chain has TRBV3-1 (or the pseudogene TRBV3-2) and TRBJ1-3, with 8 positions matching TRBD1. From germline, CDR1 is LGHDT and CDR2 YNNKEL (reference sequence). Trimming cost V 4 bases and J 4 bases; bases outside gene matches: 12. CDR3 length: 17 residues. CDR3 coding DNA: TGTGCCAGCAGCCGATACGCCCAGGGGGCGGAAGGAAACACCATATATTTT. Amino acid sequence: CASSRYAQGAEGNTIYF.

The genes are TRBV6-2 or TRBV6-3 and TRBJ2-7, with TRBD1 identical over 9 bases. V was clipped by 4 bases and J by 1 base; unmatched bases: 8. CDR3 length: 16 amino acids. Germline CDR1 and CDR2: MNHEY and SVGEGT. This CDR3 is CASSSIWGTGSYEQYF. The CDR3 nucleotides are TGTGCCAGCAGTTCCATTTGGGGGACAGGGTCCTACGAGCAGTACTTC.

This chain joins TRBV7-9 and TRBJ1-1; possible D gene TRBD1, 6 bases. Germline CDR1 SEHNR, CDR2 FQNEAQ (reference sequence). With 5 bases removed from V and 4 bases from J, the gap between germline ends came to 11 bases. The CDR3 consists of 13 residues. For the CDR3, the DNA is TGTGCCAGCAGCACGGGGGCACCCACTGAAGCTTTCTTT. This translates into CASSTGAPTEAFF.

The chain combines TRBV10-2 with TRBJ1-6; 7 bases align to TRBD1. Trimming took 7 bases from V and 8 from J; bases not matched to a gene: 8. This CDR3 has 14 amino acids. Germline V gives CDR1 WSHSY, CDR2 SAAADI. CDR3 amino acids: CASKPGDRHSPLHF. The CDR3 region has the DNA TGCGCCAGCAAACCCGGGGACAGACATTCACCCCTCCACTTT.

The rearrangement uses TRBV5-1 and TRBJ2-3; TRBD2 agrees at 8 bases. The V segment lost 4 bases and the J segment 6 bases; nucleotides outside the gene matches: 7. Germline CDR1 is SGHRS and CDR2 is YFSETQ. The CDR3 is made up of 14 amino acids. CDR3 in amino acids: CASSRGGFPDTQYF. In nucleotides, the CDR3 is TGCGCCAGCAGCCGCGGGGGGTTTCCTGATACGCAGTATTTT.

The chain employs TRBV27 and TRBJ2-4, with unresolved D. V was trimmed by 7 bases and J by 8 bases, leaving 15 bases between them. The V gene's germline CDR1 is MNHEY and CDR2 SMNVEV (reference sequence). The CDR3 has 13 amino acids. The CDR3 region is CASTDNNGDIQYF. CDR3 nucleotide sequence: TGTGCCAGCACCGACAACAATGGAGACATTCAGTACTTC.

The V and J genes are TRBV7-9 and TRBJ2-5; D gene uncertain. Germline V CDR1 and CDR2: SEHNR, FQNEAQ (reference sequence). The CDR3 is 16 residues long. Trimming took off 5 bases at V and 0 bases at J, with 16 bases between the two ends. The CDR3 coding sequence is TGTGCCAGCAGCCCCAGGCCAGGAGTATACCAAGAGACCCAGTACTTC. Translation: CASSPRPGVYQETQYF.

This sequence joins TRBV18 and TRBJ2-7; 9 bases map to TRBD1. The V segment lost 6 bases and the J segment 1 base; nucleotides outside the gene matches: 7. The CDR3 consists of 15 residues. Germline V gene lookup returns CDR1 KGHSH and CDR2 LQKENI. The CDR3 bases are TGTGCCAGCTCCCACACCGGGACAGGGTCCTACGAGCAGTACTTC. Protein product: CASSHTGTGSYEQYF.

The chain joins TRBV14 to TRBJ2-1; TRBD2 aligns across 7 bases. Trimming at V came to 1 base and at J to 6 bases, leaving 15 bases not matched to a gene. The CDR3 consists of 18 residues. Germline V gives CDR1 SGHDN, CDR2 FVKESK. Here the CDR3 reads CASSQVEVWAGETNEQFF. DNA for the CDR3: TGTGCCAGCAGCCAAGTGGAAGTTTGGGCGGGGGAGACCAATGAGCAGTTCTTC.

This clone showed up just once. The chain joins TRBV27 to TRBJ2-3; D is possibly TRBD1 (5 bases). Trimming took off 1 base at V and 2 bases at J, with 10 bases between the two ends. Germline V CDR1 and CDR2: MNHEY, SMNVEV (reference sequence). CDR3 length: 15 amino acids. CDR3 in DNA: TGTGCCAGCAGTTTATACAAGGGGTACACAGATACGCAGTATTTT. Protein: CASSLYKGYTDTQYF.

The genes are TRBV6-2 or TRBV6-3 and TRBJ1-5, with D possibly being TRBD1 (6 bases). Trimming removed 1 base at V and 2 bases at J, with 9 bases between. CDR1 and CDR2 from the germline V gene are MNHEY and SVGEGT. This CDR3 comprises 15 residues. The CDR3 nucleotides are TGTGCCAGCAGTTACTACCGACAGGGCAATCAGCCCCAGCATTTT. It is translated as CASSYYRQGNQPQHF.

The chain has TRBV2 and TRBJ2-2, with 13 bases fitting TRBD2. After removal of 5 bases from V and 3 bases from J, the junction contained 6 bases not matched to a gene. Germline CDR1 and CDR2: SNHLY and FYNNEI. The CDR3 covers 17 residues. The CDR3 protein is CASSRTSGRVDTGELFF. CDR3 nucleotides: TGTGCCAGCAGTAGGACTAGCGGGAGAGTGGACACCGGGGAGCTGTTTTTT.

This chain links TRBV25-1 with TRBJ2-7; D is perhaps TRBD2 (6 bases). The ends were cut back, 6 bases at V and 3 bases at J, with 12 bases in the middle. Germline V lookup: CDR1 MGHDK, CDR2 SYGVNS. The CDR3 is 13 amino acids. The CDR3 DNA sequence: TGTGCCAGCAGGGGGGGTGCAGTCTACGAGCAGTACTTC. It yields the protein CASRGGAVYEQYF.

The genes are TRBV11-3 and TRBJ2-5; D is unresolved. Germline V CDR1 and CDR2: SGHNT, YENEEA. V lost 5 bases to trimming and J lost 4 bases, with 11 bases between them. This CDR3 contains 13 residues. CDR3 coding DNA: TGTGCCAGCAGCCGACGTGCCCCAGAGACCCAGTACTTC. It yields the protein CASSRRAPETQYF.

The genes are TRBV5-1 and TRBJ2-5, with 10 bases lining up with TRBD2. V lost 7 bases to trimming and J lost 5 bases; unmatched junction nucleotides: 11. The CDR3 is made up of 15 amino acids. Germline lookup yields CDR1 SGHRS and CDR2 YFSETQ. The CDR3 DNA is TGCGCCAGCCAGGGGCTAGCGGGGGAAAGGGAGACCCAGTACTTC. It is translated as CASQGLAGERETQYF.

The rearrangement uses TRBV19 and TRBJ2-3; TRBD2 aligns across 11 bases. Trimming at V came to 3 bases and at J to 0 bases, leaving 8 bases not matched to a gene. The germline V gene has CDR1 LNHDA and CDR2 SQIVND (reference sequence). The CDR3 runs 18 residues. Here the CDR3 DNA reads TGTGCCAGTAGTATTCTTCTAGCGGGGGGCCCTAGCACAGATACGCAGTATTTT. Its translation: CASSILLAGGPSTDTQYF.

The count of this clone is one. This sequence joins TRBV15 and TRBJ1-6, with no clear D. V shed 0 bases and J shed 0 bases, with 6 bases lying between them. The CDR3 sequence is 16 residues long. CDR1 is LNHNV and CDR2 is YYDKDF in the germline V gene (reference sequence). CDR3 sequence (DNA): TGTGCCACCAGCAGAGAAGGAAGCTCCTATAATTCACCCCTCCACTTT. Encoded protein: CATSREGSSYNSPLHF. Using reference TRBV15 and TRBJ1-6 for the parts outside the CDR3, the full variable domain is DAMVIQNPRYQVTQFGKPVTLSCSQTLNHNVMYWYQQKSSQAPKLLFHYYDKDFNNEADTPDNFQSRRPNTSFCFLDIRSPGLGDTAMYLCATSREGSSYNSPLHFGNGTRLTVT.